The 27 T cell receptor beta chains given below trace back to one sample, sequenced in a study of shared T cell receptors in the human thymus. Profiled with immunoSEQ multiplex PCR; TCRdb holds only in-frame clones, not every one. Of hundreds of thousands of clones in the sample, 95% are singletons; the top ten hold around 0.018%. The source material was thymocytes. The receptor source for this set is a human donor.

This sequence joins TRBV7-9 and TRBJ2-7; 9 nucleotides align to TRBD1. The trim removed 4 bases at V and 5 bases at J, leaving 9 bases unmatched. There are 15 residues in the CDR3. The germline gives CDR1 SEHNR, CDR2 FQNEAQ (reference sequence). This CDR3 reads CASSSRDRVGDEQYF. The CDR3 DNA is TGTGCCAGCAGCTCGAGGGACAGGGTCGGGGACGAGCAGTACTTC.

In nucleotides, the CDR3 is TGTGCCAGCAGCCAAGCCCGACAGGGGGCAGGAAACACCATATATTTT. As protein: CASSQARQGAGNTIYF. The V and J genes are TRBV4-2 and TRBJ1-3; 10 bases agree with TRBD1. The V and J ends lost 1 base and 4 bases, in that order; junction bases with no gene match: 4. CDR1 is LGHNA, CDR2 YNFKEQ, per germline. This CDR3 is built from 16 residues.

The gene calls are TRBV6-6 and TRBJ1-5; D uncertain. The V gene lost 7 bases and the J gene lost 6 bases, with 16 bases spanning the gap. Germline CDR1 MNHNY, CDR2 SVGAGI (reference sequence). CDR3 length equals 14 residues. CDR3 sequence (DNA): TGTGCCAGCATGGGTCACCCCCCGGGTCAGCCCCAGCATTTT. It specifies CASMGHPPGQPQHF.

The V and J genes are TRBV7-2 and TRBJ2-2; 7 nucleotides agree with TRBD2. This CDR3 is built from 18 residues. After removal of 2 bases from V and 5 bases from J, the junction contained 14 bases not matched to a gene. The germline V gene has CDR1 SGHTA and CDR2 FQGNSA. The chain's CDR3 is CASSLWVASGDETGELFF. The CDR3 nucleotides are TGTGCCAGCAGCTTATGGGTCGCTAGCGGTGACGAAACCGGGGAGCTGTTTTTT.

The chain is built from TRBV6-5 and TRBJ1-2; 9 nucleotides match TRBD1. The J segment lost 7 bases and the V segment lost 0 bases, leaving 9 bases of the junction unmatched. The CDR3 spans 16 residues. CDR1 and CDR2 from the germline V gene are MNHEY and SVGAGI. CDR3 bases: TGTGCCAGCAGTTACTCTCGGGACAGGGTAACGTGTGGCTACACCTTC. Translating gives CASSYSRDRVTCGYTF.

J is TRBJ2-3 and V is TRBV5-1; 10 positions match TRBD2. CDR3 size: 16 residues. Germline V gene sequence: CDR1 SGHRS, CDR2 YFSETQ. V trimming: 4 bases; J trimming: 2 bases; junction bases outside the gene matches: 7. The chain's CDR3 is CASSTWTSGFTDTQYF. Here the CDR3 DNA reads TGCGCCAGCAGCACCTGGACTAGCGGATTCACAGATACGCAGTATTTT.

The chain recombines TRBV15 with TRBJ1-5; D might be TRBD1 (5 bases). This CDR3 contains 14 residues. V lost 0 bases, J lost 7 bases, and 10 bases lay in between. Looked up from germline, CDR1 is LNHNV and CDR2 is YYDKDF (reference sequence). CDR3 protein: CATSREAGNQPQHF. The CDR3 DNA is TGTGCCACCAGCAGAGAGGCAGGGAACCAGCCCCAGCATTTT.

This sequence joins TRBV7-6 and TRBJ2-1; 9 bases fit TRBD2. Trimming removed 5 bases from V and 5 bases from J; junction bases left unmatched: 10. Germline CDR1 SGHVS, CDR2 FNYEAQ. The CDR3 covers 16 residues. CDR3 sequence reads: CASSGTLAGIHNEQFF. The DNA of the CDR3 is TGTGCCAGCAGCGGTACGCTAGCGGGAATCCACAATGAGCAGTTCTTC. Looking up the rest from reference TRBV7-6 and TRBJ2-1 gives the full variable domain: GAGVSQSPRYKVTKRGQDVALRCDPISGHVSLYWYRQALGQGPEFLTYFNYEAQQDKSGLPNDRFSAERPEGSISTLTIQRTEQRDSAMYRCASSGTLAGIHNEQFFGPGTRLTVL.

The CDR3 sequence: CASSRRTSGRRETQYF. DNA for the CDR3: TGTGCCAGCAGCCGCCGGACTAGCGGGAGGAGAGAGACCCAGTACTTC. The chain uses TRBV27 and TRBJ2-5, with 14 bases that match TRBD2. The CDR3 length is 16 residues. The V gene end was trimmed by 6 bases and the J gene end by 4 bases; junction bases not matched to a gene: 7. Germline CDR1 is MNHEY and CDR2 is SMNVEV (reference sequence).

The CDR3 nucleotides are TGTGCCAGCAGTGATTTACTAGCGGGGACTAGCACAGATACGCAGTATTTT. Its translation is CASSDLLAGTSTDTQYF. This chain links TRBV6-1 with TRBJ2-3, with 10 bases aligning to TRBD2. CDR1 MNHNS and CDR2 SASEGT come from the germline V gene. V was pared by 3 bases and J by 0 bases, with 6 bases of the junction left unmatched. The CDR3 contains 17 residues.

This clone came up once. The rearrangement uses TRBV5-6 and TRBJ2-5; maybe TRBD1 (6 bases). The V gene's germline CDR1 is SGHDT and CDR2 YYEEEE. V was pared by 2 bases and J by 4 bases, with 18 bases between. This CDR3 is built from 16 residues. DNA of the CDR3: TGTGCCAGCAGCTTACAGGGCAGGACGAATCGAGAGACCCAGTACTTC. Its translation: CASSLQGRTNRETQYF.

The CDR3 here is CASSHRQGYTTEQYF. CDR3 coding DNA: TGTGCCAGCAGTCACCGACAGGGGTATACTACCGAGCAGTACTTC. The rearrangement links TRBV27 to TRBJ2-7, with 8 positions matching TRBD1. Trimming cost V 5 bases and J 6 bases; bases outside gene matches: 12. Germline values: CDR1 MNHEY, CDR2 SMNVEV (reference sequence). The CDR3 spans 15 residues.

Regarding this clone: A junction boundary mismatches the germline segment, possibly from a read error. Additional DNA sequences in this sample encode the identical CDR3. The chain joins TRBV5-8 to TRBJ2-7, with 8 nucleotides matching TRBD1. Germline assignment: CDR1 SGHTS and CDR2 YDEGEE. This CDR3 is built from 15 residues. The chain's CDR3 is CASSVFLGQAYEQYF. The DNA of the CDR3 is TGTGCCAGCAGCGTATTCCTGGGACAGGCCTACGAGCAATACTTC.

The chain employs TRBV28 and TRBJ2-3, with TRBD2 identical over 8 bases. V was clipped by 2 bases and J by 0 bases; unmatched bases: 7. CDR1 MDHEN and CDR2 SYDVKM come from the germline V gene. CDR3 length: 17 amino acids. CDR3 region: CASSLLLAGTSTDTQYF. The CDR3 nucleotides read TGTGCCAGCAGTTTACTCCTAGCGGGTACTAGCACAGATACGCAGTATTTT.

The CDR3 sequence: CASSFLDTGDYEQYF. CDR3 nucleotide sequence: TGTGCCAGCAGCTTTCTGGATACTGGGGACTACGAGCAGTACTTC. The chain carries TRBV5-6 and TRBJ2-7; no firm D call. Trimming took off 2 bases at V and 3 bases at J, with 15 bases between the two ends. The CDR3 has 15 amino acids. Germline V gene lookup returns CDR1 SGHDT and CDR2 YYEEEE.

DNA for the CDR3: TGCGCCAGCAGCCAAGACTATCCGACCGGCACCCATCAGCCCCAGCATTTT. Encoded protein: CASSQDYPTGTHQPQHF. The chain couples TRBV4-1 to TRBJ1-5; D is uncertain. Looked up from germline, CDR1 is MGHRA and CDR2 is YSYEKL. V was cut by 0 bases and J by 5 bases, with 17 bases left in between. This CDR3 has 17 residues.

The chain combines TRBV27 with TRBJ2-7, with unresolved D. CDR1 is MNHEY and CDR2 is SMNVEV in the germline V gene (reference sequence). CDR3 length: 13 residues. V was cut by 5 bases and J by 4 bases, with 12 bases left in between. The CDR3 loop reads CASSMKATYEQYF. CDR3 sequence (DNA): TGTGCCAGCAGTATGAAGGCGACATACGAGCAGTACTTC.

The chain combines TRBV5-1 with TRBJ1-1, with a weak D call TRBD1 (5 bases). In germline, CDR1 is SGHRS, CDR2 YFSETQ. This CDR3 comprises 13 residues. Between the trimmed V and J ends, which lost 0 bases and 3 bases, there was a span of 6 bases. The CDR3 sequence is CASSLAGDTEAFF. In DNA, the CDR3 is TGCGCCAGCAGCTTGGCGGGGGACACTGAAGCTTTCTTT.

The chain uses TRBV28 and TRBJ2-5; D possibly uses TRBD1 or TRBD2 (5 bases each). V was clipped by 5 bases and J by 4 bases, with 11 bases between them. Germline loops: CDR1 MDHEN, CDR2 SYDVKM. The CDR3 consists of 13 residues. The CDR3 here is CASSPLRGETQYF. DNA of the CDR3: TGTGCCAGCAGTCCTCTGAGGGGAGAGACCCAGTACTTC.

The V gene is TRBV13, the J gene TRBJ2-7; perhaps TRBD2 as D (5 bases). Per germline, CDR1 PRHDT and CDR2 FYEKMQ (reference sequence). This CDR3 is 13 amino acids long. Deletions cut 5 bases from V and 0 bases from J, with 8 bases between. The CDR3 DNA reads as TGTGCCAGCAGCCCGGCGGGCTCCTACGAGCAGTACTTC. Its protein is CASSPAGSYEQYF.

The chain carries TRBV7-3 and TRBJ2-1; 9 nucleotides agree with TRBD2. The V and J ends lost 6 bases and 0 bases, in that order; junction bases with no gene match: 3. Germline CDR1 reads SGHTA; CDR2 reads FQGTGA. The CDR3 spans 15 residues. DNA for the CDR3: TGTGCCAGCAGTGCTAGCGGGAACTCCTACAATGAGCAGTTCTTC. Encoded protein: CASSASGNSYNEQFF.

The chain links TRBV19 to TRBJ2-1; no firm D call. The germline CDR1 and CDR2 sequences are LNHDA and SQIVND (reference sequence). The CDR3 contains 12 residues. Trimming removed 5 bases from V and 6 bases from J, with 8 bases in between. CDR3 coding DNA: TGTGCCAGTAGTCTGCAGCGCAATGAGCAGTTCTTC. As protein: CASSLQRNEQFF.

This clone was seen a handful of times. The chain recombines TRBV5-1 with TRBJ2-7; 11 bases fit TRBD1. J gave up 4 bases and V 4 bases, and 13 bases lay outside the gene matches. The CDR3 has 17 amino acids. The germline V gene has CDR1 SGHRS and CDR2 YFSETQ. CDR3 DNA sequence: TGCGCCAGCAGCAGGGGACAGGGGGTCGGGAGAACGTACGAGCAGTACTTC. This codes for CASSRGQGVGRTYEQYF.

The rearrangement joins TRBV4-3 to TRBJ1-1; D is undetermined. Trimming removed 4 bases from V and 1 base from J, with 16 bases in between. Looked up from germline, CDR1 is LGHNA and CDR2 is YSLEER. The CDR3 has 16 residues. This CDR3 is CASSRQDPNRNTEAFF. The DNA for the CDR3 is TGCGCCAGCAGCCGACAAGACCCGAACCGGAACACTGAAGCTTTCTTT.

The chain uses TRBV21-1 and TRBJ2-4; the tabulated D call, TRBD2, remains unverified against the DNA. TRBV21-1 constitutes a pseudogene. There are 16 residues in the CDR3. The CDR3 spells CASRFGGKGAKNIQYF. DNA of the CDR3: TGTGCCAGCAGATTCGGCGGGAAGGGGGCCAAAAACATTCAGTACTTC.

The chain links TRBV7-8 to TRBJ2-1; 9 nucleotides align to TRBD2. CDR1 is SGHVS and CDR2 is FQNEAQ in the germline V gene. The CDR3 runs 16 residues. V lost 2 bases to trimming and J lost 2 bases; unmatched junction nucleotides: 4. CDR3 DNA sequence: TGTGCCAGCAGCTTAAGAGGCGGGAGGGCCTACAATGAGCAGTTCTTC. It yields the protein CASSLRGGRAYNEQFF.

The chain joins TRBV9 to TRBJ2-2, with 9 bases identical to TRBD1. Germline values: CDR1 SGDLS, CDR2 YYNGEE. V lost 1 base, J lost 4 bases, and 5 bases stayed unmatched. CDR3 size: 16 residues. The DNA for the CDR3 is TGTGCCAGCAGCGTACCGGGACAGGGCGCCACCGGGGAGCTGTTTTTT. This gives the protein CASSVPGQGATGELFF.